This TCR beta chain was obtained from a study of blood T cell repertoires in COVID-19. The ends were cut back, 5 bases at V and 8 bases at J, with 12 bases in the middle. This CDR3 is 12 amino acids long. In germline, CDR1 is LNHDA, CDR2 SQIVND (reference sequence). Original processing methods: From reference gene primer amplification, estimates of nucleated cell counts were derived. The repertoire was sequenced with immunoSEQ multiplex PCR; TCRdb's copy has only in-frame clones and lacks some. V and J calls and clone size are as listed in that table; D and trimming were resolved from the DNA. The sample shows some 270,000 clones, approximately 85% of them seen only once.

This chain links TRBV19 with TRBJ1-1; weak D call: TRBD1 (5 bases). The TCR sequence derives from a woman in her seventies with acute or convalescent COVID-19. The sequencing input was peripheral blood. The CDR3 here is CASSPGVGEAFF. CDR3 bases: TGTGCCAGTAGTCCGGGGGTTGGGGAAGCTTTCTTT.